This T cell receptor (beta chain) was recovered during a study of blood T cell repertoires in COVID-19. Profiled with immunoSEQ multiplex PCR; TCRdb holds only in-frame clones, not every one. Of a few hundred thousand clones in the sample, more than 70% were seen once. Notes on this clone: In the same sample, other DNA sequences code for this CDR3.

From germline, CDR1 is SGHTA and CDR2 FQGNSA. The CDR3 is 13 amino acids. V lost 2 bases to trimming and J lost 0 bases, with 4 bases between them. The rearrangement joins TRBV7-2 to TRBJ1-1, with D uncertain. The source material was peripheral blood. The clonotype originates from a woman between 50 and 59 years old who had recovered from COVID-19. The CDR3 spells CASSLPVNTEAFF. As DNA, the CDR3 is TGTGCCAGCAGCTTACCAGTGAACACTGAAGCTTTCTTT.